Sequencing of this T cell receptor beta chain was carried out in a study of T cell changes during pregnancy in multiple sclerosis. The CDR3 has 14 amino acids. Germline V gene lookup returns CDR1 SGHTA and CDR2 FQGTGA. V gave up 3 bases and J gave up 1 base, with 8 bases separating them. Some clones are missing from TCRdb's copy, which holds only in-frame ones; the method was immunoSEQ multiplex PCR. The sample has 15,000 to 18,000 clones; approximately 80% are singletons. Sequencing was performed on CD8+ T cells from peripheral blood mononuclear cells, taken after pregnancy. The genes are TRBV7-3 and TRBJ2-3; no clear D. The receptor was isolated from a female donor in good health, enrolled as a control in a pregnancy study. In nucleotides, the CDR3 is TGTGCCAGCAGCTTGCTAGGCGGCACAGATACGCAGTATTTT. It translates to CASSLLGGTDTQYF.